The 13 T cell receptor beta chains below come from one sample, sequenced in a study of T cells in Graves' hyperthyroidism and ophthalmopathy. RNA transcripts provided the source from which TCR beta CDR3 regions were amplified. First-round RT-PCR with HTBI primers amplified the TCR CDR3 region. TCRdb recomputed calls from the multiplex PCR reads with MiXCR, one row per CDR3 protein. This sample has about 580,000 distinct CDR3 sequences, with about half found just once. What was sequenced was peripheral blood or thyroid tissue (not recorded which). These TCRs come from a woman aged 18-29 years with Graves' hyperthyroidism.

Turning to this clonotype: One end of the junction is discordant with germline, which a read error may explain. This chain uses TRBV15 with TRBJ1-5; no definite D call. Germline V gene sequence: CDR1 LNHNV, CDR2 YYDKDF (reference sequence). The CDR3 length is 14 residues. The CDR3 loop reads CATSREVFNEPQHF. The CDR3 nucleotides read TGTGCCACCAGCAGAGAAGTCTTCAATGAGCCCCAGCATTTT. Combining the CDR3 with reference TRBV15 and TRBJ1-5 gives the whole variable domain DAMVIQNPRYQVTQFGKPVTLSCSQTLNHNVMYWYQQKSSQAPKLLFHYYDKDFNNEADTPDNFQSRRPNTSFCFLDIRSPGLGDTAMYLCATSREVFNEPQHFGDGTRLSIL.

This clonotype was detected once. The V call is TRBV20-1, the J call TRBJ2-5; D remains unclear. This CDR3 is built from 11 residues. Germline assignment: CDR1 DFQATT and CDR2 SNEGSKA (reference sequence). V was trimmed by 6 bases and J by 5 bases, leaving 10 bases between them. DNA of the CDR3: TGCAGTGCCGGGCTTCGGGAGACCCAGTACTTC. This translates into CSAGLRETQYF.

This clonotype has at least ten counts. This rearrangement joins TRBV12-3 or TRBV12-4 to TRBJ1-3, with 8 nucleotides matching TRBD1. With V trimmed by 3 bases and J by 7 bases, 2 bases remained unmatched. This CDR3 spans 13 amino acids. CDR3 in amino acids: CASSLDRENTIYF. The CDR3 region has the DNA TGTGCCAGCAGTTTGGACAGGGAGAACACCATATATTTT.

This clonotype was seen a single time. The chain employs TRBV29-1 and TRBJ1-3; D is possibly TRBD1 (5 bases). V lost 3 bases and J 7 bases, leaving 16 bases between the germline ends. This CDR3 comprises 14 residues. Germline V gene data show CDR1 as SQVTM and CDR2 as ANQGSEA. CDR3 protein: CSVEALAGRNTIYF. The CDR3 DNA follows: TGCAGCGTTGAGGCCCTAGCGGGACGGAACACCATATATTTT.

The V gene is TRBV7-9, the J gene TRBJ1-6, with 9 bases lining up with TRBD1. V was pared by 5 bases and J by 9 bases, with 20 bases of the junction left unmatched. The CDR3 totals 19 residues. Germline V lookup: CDR1 SEHNR, CDR2 FQNEAQ (reference sequence). The CDR3 reads CASSVPGDRECRRPSPLHF. CDR3 DNA: TGTGCCAGCAGCGTTCCTGGGGACAGGGAATGCAGAAGGCCTTCACCCCTCCACTTT.

As regards this clonotype: Mismatch with germline at one junction end may stem from a read error. The rearrangement links TRBV5-1 to TRBJ2-7, with 9 bases lining up with TRBD1. The CDR3 has 14 residues. Per germline, CDR1 SGHRS and CDR2 YFSETQ. CDR3 sequence reads: CASSGDRAAYEQYF. In DNA, the CDR3 is TGTGCCAGCAGCGGGGACAGGGCAGCCTACGAGCAGTACTTC. Together with reference TRBV5-1 and TRBJ2-7, the CDR3 gives the full variable domain: KAGVTQTPRYLIKTRGQQVTLSCSPISGHRSVSWYQQTPGQGLQFLFEYFSETQRNKGNFPGRFSGRQFSNSRSEMNVSTLELGDSALYLCASSGDRAAYEQYFGPGTRLTVT.

The sample holds many counts of this clonotype. The chain combines TRBV6-5 with TRBJ2-6; D is unclear. The CDR3 runs to 15 residues. V was shortened by 1 base and J by 4 bases, with 8 bases between the two germline ends. Germline CDR1 reads MNHEY; CDR2 reads SVGAGI. This chain's CDR3 is CASSYFGTGANVLTF. The CDR3 region has the DNA TGTGCCAGCAGTTACTTTGGTACAGGGGCCAACGTCCTGACTTTC.

The rearrangement joins TRBV20-1 to TRBJ1-4; no definite D call. V lost 5 bases, J lost 6 bases, and 7 bases lay in between. The germline gives CDR1 DFQATT, CDR2 SNEGSKA (reference sequence). There are 11 residues in the CDR3. This CDR3 is CSAWPDEKLFF. In DNA, the CDR3 is TGCAGTGCTTGGCCGGATGAAAAACTGTTTTTT.

V usage is TRBV29-1 and J usage is TRBJ2-1, with TRBD2 matching 7 bases. Germline values: CDR1 SQVTM, CDR2 ANQGSEA. V shed 8 bases, J shed 3 bases, and the junction held 7 bases outside the gene matches. The CDR3 covers 13 residues. In DNA, the CDR3 is TGCAGCATCACTAGCGTATACTACAATGAGCAGTTCTTC. Amino acid sequence: CSITSVYYNEQFF.

About this clonotype: The final CDR3 position lacks the conserved phenylalanine or tryptophan, pointing to a likely read error. Because the CDR3's place on the DNA is in doubt, the DNA is left out and the CDR3 is given as listed by TCRdb. The rearrangement uses TRBV19 and TRBJ2-2; TRBD2 is taken as the D call from the table, unchecked against the DNA. Including both end residues, the CDR3 is 16 amino acids long. Germline loops: CDR1 LNHDA, CDR2 SQIVND (reference sequence). The CDR3 sequence: CASGTSGRILHRGAVV.

This clonotype showed up just once. Sequence at one end of the junction differs from germline and may be a read error. This chain joins TRBV7-9 and TRBJ1-5; 10 bases map to TRBD1. The germline CDR1 and CDR2 sequences are SEHNR and FQNEAQ (reference sequence). The CDR3 consists of 14 residues. The CDR3 is CASSRDRGGQPQHF. CDR3 in DNA: TGCGCCAGCAGCCGGGACAGGGGTGGGCAGCCCCAGCATTTT.

This clonotype was seen at least ten times. The V and J genes are TRBV5-4 and TRBJ1-1, with a weak D call TRBD1 (5 bases). The CDR3 runs to 14 residues. The germline V gene encodes CDR1 SGHNT and CDR2 YYREEE (reference sequence). V was trimmed by 6 bases and J by 6 bases, leaving 18 bases between them. CDR3 sequence: CASTLWGVRAEAFF. CDR3 DNA: TGTGCCAGCACCCTCTGGGGCGTGCGCGCTGAAGCTTTCTTT.

The chain joins TRBV2 to TRBJ1-4; TRBD1 is a possible D gene (6 bases). V was pared by 11 bases and J by 5 bases, with 15 bases between. This CDR3 has 13 amino acids. Per germline, CDR1 SNHLY and CDR2 FYNNEI. This CDR3 is CASPGDKNEKLFF. The CDR3 nucleotides read TGTGCCTCTCCGGGGGACAAAAATGAAAAACTGTTTTTT.